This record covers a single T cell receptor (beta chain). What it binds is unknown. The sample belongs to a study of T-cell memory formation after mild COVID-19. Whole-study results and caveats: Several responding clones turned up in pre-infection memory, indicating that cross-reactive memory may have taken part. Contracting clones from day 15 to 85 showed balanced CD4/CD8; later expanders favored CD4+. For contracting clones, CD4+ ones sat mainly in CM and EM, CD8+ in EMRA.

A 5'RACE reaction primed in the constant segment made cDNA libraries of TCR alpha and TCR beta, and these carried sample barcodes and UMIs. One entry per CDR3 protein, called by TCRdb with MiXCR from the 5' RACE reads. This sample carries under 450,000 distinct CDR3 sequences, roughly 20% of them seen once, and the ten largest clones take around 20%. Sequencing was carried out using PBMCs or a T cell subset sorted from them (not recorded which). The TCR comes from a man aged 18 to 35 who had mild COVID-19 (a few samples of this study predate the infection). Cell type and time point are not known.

CDR3 nucleotides: TGCAGTGCTAGACAGGGCTCATGGTCCCAGTACTTC. Its protein is CSARQGSWSQYF. The chain carries TRBV20-1 and TRBJ2-5; D is possibly TRBD1 (5 bases). V lost 2 bases to trimming and J lost 9 bases, with 13 bases between them. CDR3 size: 12 residues. CDR1 and CDR2 from the germline V gene are DFQATT and SNEGSKA (reference sequence).